This T cell receptor (beta chain) was found in a study of blood T cell repertoires in COVID-19. About the research overall: Sites across the United States, Italy and Spain contributed samples from acute and convalescent COVID-19. T cells, B-cell-depleted T cells, or PBMCs supplied cDNA or gDNA.

The V end lost 7 bases, the J end lost 2 bases, and 18 bases lay between the germline ends. Germline V gives CDR1 MDHEN, CDR2 SYDVKM. This CDR3 is built from 15 residues. Original data processing: It was from reference gene primer amplification that nucleated cell counts were estimated. TCRdb keeps only in-frame clones here, not all; method: immunoSEQ multiplex PCR. The D gene and trimming were derived from the DNA, and the V and J assignments and clone size from that table. The sample lists 90,000 to 150,000 clones, 70% to 80% occurring once. Specimen: peripheral blood. The rearrangement links TRBV28 to TRBJ2-7; D might be TRBD2 (7 bases). This sequence was found in a woman older than 75 with acute or convalescent COVID-19. This CDR3 reads CASTFEGGGPYEQYF. In nucleotides, the CDR3 is TGTGCCAGCACCTTCGAGGGGGGGGGACCCTACGAGCAGTACTTC.